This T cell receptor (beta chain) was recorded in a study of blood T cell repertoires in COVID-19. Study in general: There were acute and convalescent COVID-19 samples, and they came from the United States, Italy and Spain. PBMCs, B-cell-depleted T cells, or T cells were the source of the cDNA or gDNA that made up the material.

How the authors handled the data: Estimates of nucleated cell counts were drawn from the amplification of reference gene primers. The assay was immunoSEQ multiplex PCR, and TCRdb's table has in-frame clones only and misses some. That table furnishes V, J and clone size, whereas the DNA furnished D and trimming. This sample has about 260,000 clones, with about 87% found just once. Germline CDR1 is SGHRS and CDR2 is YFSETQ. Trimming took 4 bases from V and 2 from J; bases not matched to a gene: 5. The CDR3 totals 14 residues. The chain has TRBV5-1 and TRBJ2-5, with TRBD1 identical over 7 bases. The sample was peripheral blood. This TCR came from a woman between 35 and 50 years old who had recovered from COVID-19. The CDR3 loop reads CASSTGQKQETQYF. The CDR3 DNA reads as TGCGCCAGCAGCACGGGACAGAAACAAGAGACCCAGTACTTC.